The 8 T cell receptor beta chains in this list originate from one sample, sequenced in a study of shared clonotypes between healthy human individuals. The method was immunoSEQ multiplex PCR; TCRdb's version includes in-frame clones alone and lacks a portion of them. The sample yields fewer than 3 million clones, under 95% seen once. Sequences were obtained from naive CD4+ T cells from PBMCs. The subset was: CD45RA+ positively selected. These receptors all stem from a man aged 18-30 years in good health. Some clones in this sample may be carry-over from other donors' samples.

The gene calls are TRBV9 and TRBJ1-2; D gene ambiguous. Germline CDR1 reads SGDLS; CDR2 reads YYNGEE. This CDR3 has 13 amino acids. V was trimmed by 0 bases and J by 4 bases, leaving 7 bases between them. The CDR3 sequence: CASSVVPAYGYTF. The CDR3 bases are TGTGCCAGCAGCGTAGTGCCCGCCTATGGCTACACCTTC.

V is TRBV12-5 and J is TRBJ2-7; D may be TRBD2 (6 bases). The germline V and J ends were trimmed by 2 bases and 7 bases, with 21 bases remaining between them. This CDR3 has 16 residues. CDR1 LGHNT and CDR2 FRNRAP come from the germline V gene. CDR3 protein: CASGLSTGTLLEEQYF. In DNA form, the CDR3 reads TGTGCTAGTGGTTTGTCTACCGGGACTCTTTTAGAGGAGCAGTACTTC.

The rearrangement joins TRBV28 to TRBJ1-1; maybe TRBD1 (5 bases). The CDR3 contains 15 residues. In germline, CDR1 is MDHEN, CDR2 SYDVKM. V lost 6 bases and J 0 bases, leaving 14 bases between the germline ends. CDR3 DNA sequence: TGTGCCAGCAGAATCGACAGAAGAATGAACACTGAAGCTTTCTTT. It yields the protein CASRIDRRMNTEAFF.

The V call is TRBV5-1, the J call TRBJ2-6; no reliable D call. The CDR3 contains 15 residues. Between the trimmed V and J ends, which lost 4 bases and 1 base, there was a span of 9 bases. Per germline, CDR1 SGHRS and CDR2 YFSETQ. CDR3 in DNA: TGCGCCAGCAGCCCTTTGGGGTCTGGGGCCAACGTCCTGACTTTC. It codes for CASSPLGSGANVLTF.

The CDR3 nucleotides are TGCGCCAGCAGCCCCCGGGAGGGGCGTAGTGAGCAGTTCTTC. Translating gives CASSPREGRSEQFF. This chain connects TRBV4-1 to TRBJ2-1; TRBD2 matches at 8 bases. The CDR3 extends over 14 amino acids. V shed 4 bases, J shed 9 bases, and the junction held 8 bases outside the gene matches. Germline V gene sequence: CDR1 MGHRA, CDR2 YSYEKL.

The rearrangement links TRBV30 to TRBJ1-2, with D perhaps matching TRBD1 (6 bases). Germline V CDR1 and CDR2: GTSNPN, SVGIG (reference sequence). The V end was cut by 7 bases, the J end by 0 bases, with 21 bases between. The CDR3 extends over 16 amino acids. The CDR3 sequence is CASEGGGGESNYGYTF. DNA for the CDR3: TGTGCCTCCGAGGGAGGGGGAGGGGAATCTAACTATGGCTACACCTTC.

This rearrangement joins TRBV29-1 to TRBJ2-2; 7 nucleotides line up with TRBD1. CDR3 length: 14 amino acids. Germline V gene data show CDR1 as SQVTM and CDR2 as ANQGSEA. After removal of 4 bases from V and 3 bases from J, the junction contained 5 bases not matched to a gene. The CDR3 protein is CSVGQGSDTGELFF. CDR3 in DNA: TGCAGCGTTGGACAGGGAAGTGACACCGGGGAGCTGTTTTTT.

As regards this clone: The same CDR3 is also encoded by other DNA sequences in this sample. The V and J genes are TRBV20-1 and TRBJ2-1, with D perhaps TRBD2 (6 bases). This CDR3 is 11 amino acids long. Germline V gene sequence: CDR1 DFQATT, CDR2 SNEGSKA (reference sequence). Between the trimmed V and J ends, which lost 4 bases and 6 bases, there was a span of 7 bases. The CDR3 nucleotides read TGCAGTGCTACCGGGGGCAATGAGCAGTTCTTC. Its translation: CSATGGNEQFF.